Below, 9 T cell receptor beta chains from the same sample are listed, as sequenced in a study of T cell responses to AZD1222 COVID-19 vaccine. TCRdb's copy holds only in-frame clones and misses some; the assay was immunoSEQ multiplex PCR. The table lists about 60,000 clones, approximately 86% of them singletons, with roughly 7.2% in the top ten. The sample consisted of peripheral blood, taken 28 days after the second AZD1222 dose. The source of these receptors is an adult who received the AZD1222 COVID-19 vaccine.

The rearrangement links TRBV29-1 to TRBJ2-2; D not resolved. Germline CDR1 and CDR2: SQVTM and ANQGSEA. Trimming pared 6 bases from V and 0 bases from J, leaving 11 bases between. CDR3 size: 14 residues. The CDR3 reads CSVKGMTNTGELFF. The CDR3 bases are TGCAGCGTCAAAGGGATGACGAACACCGGGGAGCTGTTTTTT.

The chain couples TRBV28 to TRBJ2-1; TRBD2 agrees at 10 bases. The CDR3 loop spans 14 amino acids. V trimming: 5 bases; J trimming: 8 bases; junction bases outside the gene matches: 6. Germline V gene lookup returns CDR1 MDHEN and CDR2 SYDVKM. This chain's CDR3 is CASSPSGRADEQFF. As DNA, the CDR3 is TGTGCCAGCAGTCCTAGCGGGAGAGCCGATGAGCAGTTCTTC.

This chain joins TRBV29-1 and TRBJ1-2; D uncertain. Germline V gene data show CDR1 as SQVTM and CDR2 as ANQGSEA. Deletions cut 4 bases from V and 2 bases from J, with 5 bases between. The CDR3 contains 11 residues. The CDR3 reads CSVVENYGYTF. CDR3 bases: TGCAGCGTTGTAGAAAACTATGGCTACACCTTC.

V usage is TRBV2 and J usage is TRBJ2-7; D ambiguous. The germline V gene encodes CDR1 SNHLY and CDR2 FYNNEI. CDR3 length: 14 amino acids. V was shortened by 1 base and J by 7 bases, with 14 bases between the two germline ends. The CDR3 coding sequence is TGTGCCAGCAGTGAAGTGGAGTATGGCGCAGAGCAGTACTTC. This gives the protein CASSEVEYGAEQYF.

The chain carries TRBV6-5 and TRBJ1-2; no clear D. With 4 bases removed from V and 7 bases from J, the gap between germline ends came to 10 bases. CDR3 size: 12 residues. From germline, CDR1 is MNHEY and CDR2 SVGAGI. CDR3 region: CASSSPGIGYTF. The CDR3 nucleotides read TGTGCCAGCAGTTCCCCGGGGATTGGCTACACCTTC.

CDR3 region: CASSSPSGGTPDTQYF. As DNA, the CDR3 is TGTGCCAGCAGCTCTCCTAGCGGGGGGACCCCCGATACGCAGTATTTT. V is TRBV7-9 and J is TRBJ2-3; 11 bases match TRBD2. The CDR3 has 16 amino acids. The germline CDR1 and CDR2 sequences are SEHNR and FQNEAQ (reference sequence). The V and J ends lost 4 bases and 6 bases, in that order; junction bases with no gene match: 9.

Here the CDR3 reads CASRYRAMNTEAFF. CDR3 DNA: TGTGCCAGCAGGTACAGAGCCATGAACACTGAAGCTTTCTTT. The chain employs TRBV2 and TRBJ1-1; D not resolved. Germline V gene data show CDR1 as SNHLY and CDR2 as FYNNEI. Trimming left V 6 bases short and J 0 bases short, with 11 bases between. The CDR3 consists of 14 residues.

This clone has a handful of counts. The chain employs TRBV9 and TRBJ2-2; D is uncertain. Germline V gene lookup returns CDR1 SGDLS and CDR2 YYNGEE. V shed 2 bases and J shed 3 bases, with 11 bases lying between them. CDR3 length equals 15 residues. The CDR3 DNA follows: TGTGCCAGCAGCGTCGGAGTGTCGGACACCGGGGAGCTGTTTTTT. It translates to CASSVGVSDTGELFF. Together with reference TRBV9 and TRBJ2-2, the CDR3 gives the full variable domain: DSGVTQTPKHLITATGQRVTLRCSPRSGDLSVYWYQQSLDQGLQFLIQYYNGEERAKGNILERFSAQQFPDLHSELNLSSLELGDSALYFCASSVGVSDTGELFFGEGSRLTVL.

This sequence joins TRBV19 and TRBJ2-3, with a weak D call TRBD2 (6 bases). The CDR3 covers 15 residues. Deletions cut 10 bases from V and 0 bases from J, with 17 bases between. CDR1 and CDR2 (germline): LNHDA, SQIVND (reference sequence). This chain's CDR3 is CATSPPSESTDTQYF. CDR3 DNA sequence: TGTGCCACCTCCCCCCCTAGCGAGAGCACAGATACGCAGTATTTT. Together with reference TRBV19 and TRBJ2-3, the CDR3 gives the full variable domain: DGGITQSPKYLFRKEGQNVTLSCEQNLNHDAMYWYRQDPGQGLRLIYYSQIVNDFQKGDIAEGYSVSREKKESFPLTVTSAQKNPTAFYLCATSPPSESTDTQYFGPGTRLTVL.